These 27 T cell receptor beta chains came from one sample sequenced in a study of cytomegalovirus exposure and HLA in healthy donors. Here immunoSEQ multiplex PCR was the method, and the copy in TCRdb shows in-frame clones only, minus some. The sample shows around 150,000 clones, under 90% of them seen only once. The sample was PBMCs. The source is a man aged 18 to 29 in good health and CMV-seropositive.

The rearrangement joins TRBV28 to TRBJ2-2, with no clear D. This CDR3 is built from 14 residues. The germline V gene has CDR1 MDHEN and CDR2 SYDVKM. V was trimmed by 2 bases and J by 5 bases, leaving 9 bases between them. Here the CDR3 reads CASSLGLTTGELFF. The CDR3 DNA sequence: TGTGCCAGCAGTTTAGGGCTAACAACCGGGGAGCTGTTTTTT.

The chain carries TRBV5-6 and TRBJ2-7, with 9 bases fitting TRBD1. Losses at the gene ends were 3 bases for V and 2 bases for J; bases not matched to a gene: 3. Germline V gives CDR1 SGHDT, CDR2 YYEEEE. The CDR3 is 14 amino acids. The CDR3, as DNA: TGTGCCAGCAGCTCAAGACAGGGGGCCTACGAGCAGTACTTC. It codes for CASSSRQGAYEQYF.

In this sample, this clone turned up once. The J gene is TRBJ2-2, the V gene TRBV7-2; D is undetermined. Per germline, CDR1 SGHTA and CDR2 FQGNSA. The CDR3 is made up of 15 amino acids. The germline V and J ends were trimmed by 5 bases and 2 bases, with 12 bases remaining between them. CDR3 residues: CASSLSPLNTGELFF. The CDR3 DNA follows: TGTGCCAGCAGCCTAAGCCCCCTTAACACCGGGGAGCTGTTTTTT.

CDR3 residues: CASRGTSGSYEQYF. The CDR3 DNA sequence: TGTGCCAGCAGAGGGACTAGCGGATCCTACGAGCAGTACTTC. This sequence joins TRBV6-6 and TRBJ2-7, with 11 bases that match TRBD2. The germline gives CDR1 MNHNY, CDR2 SVGAGI (reference sequence). This CDR3 is 14 amino acids long. J lost 1 base, V lost 6 bases, and 2 bases had no gene match.

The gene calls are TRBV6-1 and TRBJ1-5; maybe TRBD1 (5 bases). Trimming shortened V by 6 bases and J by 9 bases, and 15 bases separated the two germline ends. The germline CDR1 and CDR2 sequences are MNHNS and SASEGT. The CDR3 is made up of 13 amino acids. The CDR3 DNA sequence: TGTGCCAGCAGGGGACTTGACGGGGGGCCCCAGCATTTT. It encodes CASRGLDGGPQHF.

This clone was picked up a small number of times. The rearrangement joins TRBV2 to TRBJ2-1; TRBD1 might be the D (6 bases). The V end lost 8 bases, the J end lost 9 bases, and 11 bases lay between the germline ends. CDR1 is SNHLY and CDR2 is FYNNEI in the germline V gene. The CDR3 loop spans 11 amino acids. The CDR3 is CASQYRVEQFF. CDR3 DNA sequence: TGTGCCAGCCAATACAGGGTTGAGCAGTTCTTC.

CDR3 coding DNA: TGTGCCTCCATGGCAGCGAACACCGGGGAGCTGTTTTTT. This gives the protein CASMAANTGELFF. The V call is TRBV10-3, the J call TRBJ2-2; D gene unclear. CDR1 is ENHRY, CDR2 SYGVKD, per germline. The CDR3 totals 13 residues. V was clipped by 11 bases and J by 0 bases, with 10 bases between them.

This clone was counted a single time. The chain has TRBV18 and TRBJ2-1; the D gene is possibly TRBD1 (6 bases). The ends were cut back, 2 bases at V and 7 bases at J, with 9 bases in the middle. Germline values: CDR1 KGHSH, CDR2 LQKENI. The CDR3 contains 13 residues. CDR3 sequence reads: CASSPSRGNEQFF. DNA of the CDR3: TGTGCCAGCTCACCATCGAGGGGGAATGAGCAGTTCTTC.

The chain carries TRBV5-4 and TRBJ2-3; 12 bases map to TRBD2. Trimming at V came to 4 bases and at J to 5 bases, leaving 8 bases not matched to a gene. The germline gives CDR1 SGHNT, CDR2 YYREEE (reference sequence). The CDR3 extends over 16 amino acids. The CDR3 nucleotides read TGTGCCAGCAGCCCTCGACTAGCGGGAGTGGTAGATACGCAGTATTTT. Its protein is CASSPRLAGVVDTQYF. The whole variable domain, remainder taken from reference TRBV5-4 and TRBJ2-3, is ETGVTQSPTHLIKTRGQQVTLRCSSQSGHNTVSWYQQALGQGPQFIFQYYREEENGRGNFPPRFSGLQFPNYSSELNVNALELDDSALYLCASSPRLAGVVDTQYFGPGTRLTVL.

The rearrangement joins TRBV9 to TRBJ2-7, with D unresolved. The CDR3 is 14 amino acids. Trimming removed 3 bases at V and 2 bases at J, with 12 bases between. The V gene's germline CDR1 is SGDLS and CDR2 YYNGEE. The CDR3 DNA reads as TGTGCCAGCAGCGCCCGAGAGGTCCCCTACGAGCAGTACTTC. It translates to CASSAREVPYEQYF.

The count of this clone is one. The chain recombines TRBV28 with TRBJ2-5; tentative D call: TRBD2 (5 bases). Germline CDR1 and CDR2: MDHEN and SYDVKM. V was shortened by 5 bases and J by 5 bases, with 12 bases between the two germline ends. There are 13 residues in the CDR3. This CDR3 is CASSPGGQETQYF. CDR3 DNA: TGTGCCAGCAGTCCGGGCGGGCAGGAGACCCAGTACTTC.

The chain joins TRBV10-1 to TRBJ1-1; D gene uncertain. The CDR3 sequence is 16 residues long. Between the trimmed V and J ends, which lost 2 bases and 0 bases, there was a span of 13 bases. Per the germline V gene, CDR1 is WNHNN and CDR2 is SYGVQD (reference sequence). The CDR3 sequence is CASSEVPEDMNTEAFF. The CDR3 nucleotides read TGCGCCAGCAGTGAGGTCCCGGAAGACATGAACACTGAAGCTTTCTTT.

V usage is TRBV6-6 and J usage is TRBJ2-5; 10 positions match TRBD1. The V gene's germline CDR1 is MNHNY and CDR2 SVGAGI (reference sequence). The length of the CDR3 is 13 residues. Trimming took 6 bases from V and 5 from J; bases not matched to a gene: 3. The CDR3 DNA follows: TGTGCCAGCAGAAGGGGACAGGGGGAGACCCAGTACTTC. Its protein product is CASRRGQGETQYF.

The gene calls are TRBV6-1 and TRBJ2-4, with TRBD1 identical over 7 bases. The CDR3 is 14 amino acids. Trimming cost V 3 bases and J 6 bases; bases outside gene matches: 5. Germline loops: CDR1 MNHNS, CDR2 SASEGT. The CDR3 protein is CASSDGQDPNIQYF. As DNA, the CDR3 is TGTGCCAGCAGTGACGGACAGGACCCAAACATTCAGTACTTC.

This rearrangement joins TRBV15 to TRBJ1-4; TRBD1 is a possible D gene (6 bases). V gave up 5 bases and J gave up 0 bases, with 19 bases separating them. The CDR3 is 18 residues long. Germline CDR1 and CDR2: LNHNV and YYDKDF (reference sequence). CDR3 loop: CATSGGIWGTTTNEKLFF. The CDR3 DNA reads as TGTGCCACCAGCGGAGGTATCTGGGGGACAACAACTAATGAAAAACTGTTTTTT.

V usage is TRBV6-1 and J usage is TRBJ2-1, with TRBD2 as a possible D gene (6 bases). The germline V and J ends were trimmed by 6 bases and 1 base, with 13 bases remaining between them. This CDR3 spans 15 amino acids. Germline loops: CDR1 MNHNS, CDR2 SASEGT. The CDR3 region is CASRVDGRSYNEQFF. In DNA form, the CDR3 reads TGTGCCAGCAGGGTCGACGGGAGATCCTACAATGAGCAGTTCTTC.

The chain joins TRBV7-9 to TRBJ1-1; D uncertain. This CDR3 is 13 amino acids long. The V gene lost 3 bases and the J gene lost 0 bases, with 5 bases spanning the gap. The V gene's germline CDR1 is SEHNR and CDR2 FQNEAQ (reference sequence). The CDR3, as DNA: TGTGCCAGCAGCTTTAACATGAACACTGAAGCTTTCTTT. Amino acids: CASSFNMNTEAFF.

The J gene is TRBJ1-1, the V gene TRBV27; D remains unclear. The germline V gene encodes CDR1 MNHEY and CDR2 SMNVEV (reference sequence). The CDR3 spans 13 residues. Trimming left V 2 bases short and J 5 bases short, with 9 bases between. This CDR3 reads CASSLAGGTEAFF. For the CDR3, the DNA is TGTGCCAGCAGTTTAGCGGGTGGGACTGAAGCTTTCTTT.

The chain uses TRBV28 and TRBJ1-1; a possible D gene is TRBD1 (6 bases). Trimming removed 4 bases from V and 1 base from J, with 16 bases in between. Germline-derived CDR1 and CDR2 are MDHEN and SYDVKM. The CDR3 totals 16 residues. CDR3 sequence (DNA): TGTGCCAGCAGTTCGGGACACCCGAGGAGGAACACTGAAGCTTTCTTT. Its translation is CASSSGHPRRNTEAFF.

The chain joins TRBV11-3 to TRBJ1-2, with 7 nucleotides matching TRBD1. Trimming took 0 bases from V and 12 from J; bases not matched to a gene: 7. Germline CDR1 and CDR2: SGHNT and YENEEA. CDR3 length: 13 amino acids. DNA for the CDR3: TGTGCCAGCAGCTTAGAATGGACAAGGGGGCACACCTTC. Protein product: CASSLEWTRGHTF.

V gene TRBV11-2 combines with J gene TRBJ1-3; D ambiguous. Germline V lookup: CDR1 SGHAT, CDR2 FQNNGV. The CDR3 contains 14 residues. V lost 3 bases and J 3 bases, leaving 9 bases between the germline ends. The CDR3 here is CASSFVEVGNTIYF. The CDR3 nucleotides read TGTGCCAGCAGCTTCGTTGAGGTTGGAAACACCATATATTTT.

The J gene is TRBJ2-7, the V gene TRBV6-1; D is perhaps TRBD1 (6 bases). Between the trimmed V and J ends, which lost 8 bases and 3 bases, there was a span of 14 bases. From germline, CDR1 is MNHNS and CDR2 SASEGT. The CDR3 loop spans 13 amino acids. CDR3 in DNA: TGTGCCAGCGCCTCGCAGGGGCGCTACGAGCAGTACTTC. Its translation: CASASQGRYEQYF.

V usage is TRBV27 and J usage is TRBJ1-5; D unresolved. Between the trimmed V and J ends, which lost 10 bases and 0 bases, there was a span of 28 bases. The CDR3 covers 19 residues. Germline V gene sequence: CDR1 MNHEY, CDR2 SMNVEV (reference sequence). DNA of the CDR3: TGTGCCACCCCCCACCCAGCCGGGTTTGGAGTGTGTAGCAATCAGCCCCAGCATTTT. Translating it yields CATPHPAGFGVCSNQPQHF.

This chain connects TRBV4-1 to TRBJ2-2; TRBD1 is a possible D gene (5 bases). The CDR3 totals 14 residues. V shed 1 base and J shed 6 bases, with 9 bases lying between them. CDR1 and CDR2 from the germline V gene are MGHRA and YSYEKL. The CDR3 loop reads CASSQGQYAGELFF. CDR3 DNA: TGCGCCAGCAGCCAAGGACAGTATGCCGGGGAGCTGTTTTTT.

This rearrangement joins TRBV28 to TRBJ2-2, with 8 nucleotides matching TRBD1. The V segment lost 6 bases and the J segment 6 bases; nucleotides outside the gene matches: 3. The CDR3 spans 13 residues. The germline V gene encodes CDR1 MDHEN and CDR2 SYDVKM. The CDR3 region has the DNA TGTGCCAGCAGATACAGGGGGGCCGGGGAGCTGTTTTTT. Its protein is CASRYRGAGELFF.

This CDR3 reads CSVEATNQPQHF. The CDR3 bases are TGCAGCGTTGAGGCAACCAATCAGCCCCAGCATTTT. This chain joins TRBV29-1 and TRBJ1-5; no definite D call. Trimming cost V 3 bases and J 3 bases, with 6 bases left between them. In germline, CDR1 is SQVTM, CDR2 ANQGSEA. The CDR3 is made up of 12 amino acids.

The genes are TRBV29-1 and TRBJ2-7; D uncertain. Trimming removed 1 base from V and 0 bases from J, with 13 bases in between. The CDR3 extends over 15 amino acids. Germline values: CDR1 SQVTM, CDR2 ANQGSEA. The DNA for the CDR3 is TGCAGCGTTGAAGCTATTAGCAGAGACTCCTACGAGCAGTACTTC. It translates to CSVEAISRDSYEQYF.